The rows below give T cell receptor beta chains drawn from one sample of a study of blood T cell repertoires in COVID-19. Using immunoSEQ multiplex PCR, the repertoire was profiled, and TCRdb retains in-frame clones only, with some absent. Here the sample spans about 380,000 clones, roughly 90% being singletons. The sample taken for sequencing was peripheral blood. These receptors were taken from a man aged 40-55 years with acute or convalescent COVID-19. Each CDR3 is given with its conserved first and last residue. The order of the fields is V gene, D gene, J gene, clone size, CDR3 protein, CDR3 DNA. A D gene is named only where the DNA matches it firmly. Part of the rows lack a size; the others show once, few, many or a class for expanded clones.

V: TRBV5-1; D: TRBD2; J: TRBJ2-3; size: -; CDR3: CASSLVGGEVVTDTQYF; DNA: TGCGCCAGCAGCTTGGTTGGGGGGGAAGTTGTGACAGATACGCAGTATTTT
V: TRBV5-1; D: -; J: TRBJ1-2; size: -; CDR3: CASSTASGSYGYTF; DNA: TGCGCCAGCAGCACGGCCTCCGGGAGCTATGGCTACACCTTC
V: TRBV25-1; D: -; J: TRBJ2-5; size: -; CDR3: CATARGLPTETQYF; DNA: TGTGCCACCGCTAGGGGACTCCCCACAGAGACCCAGTACTTC
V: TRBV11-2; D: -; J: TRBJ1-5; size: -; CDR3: CASSLWGGVGNQPQHF; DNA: TGTGCCAGCAGCTTATGGGGGGGGGTTGGCAATCAGCCCCAGCATTTT
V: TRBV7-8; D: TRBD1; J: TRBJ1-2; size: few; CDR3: CASSLRGRSDYTF; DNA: TGTGCCAGCAGCTTAAGGGGGCGCAGCGACTACACCTTC
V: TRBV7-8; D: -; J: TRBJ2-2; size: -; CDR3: CASSQIFPTNTGELFF; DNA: TGTGCCAGCAGCCAAATTTTTCCAACAAACACCGGGGAGCTGTTTTTT
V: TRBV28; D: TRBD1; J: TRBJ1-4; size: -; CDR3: CASRITGGRIYEKLFF; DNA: TGTGCCAGCAGAATAACAGGGGGCCGAATTTATGAAAAACTGTTTTTT
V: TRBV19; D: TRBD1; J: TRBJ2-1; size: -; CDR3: CATSQDRDNEQFF; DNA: TGTGCAACATCACAAGACAGGGATAATGAGCAGTTCTTC
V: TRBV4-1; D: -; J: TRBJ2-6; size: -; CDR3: CASSQPFSGANVLTF; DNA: TGCGCCAGCAGCCAACCGTTTTCGGGGGCCAACGTCCTGACTTTC
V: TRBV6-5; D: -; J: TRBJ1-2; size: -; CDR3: CATRGSRNYGYTF; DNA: TGTGCCACCAGAGGAAGCAGGAACTATGGCTACACCTTC
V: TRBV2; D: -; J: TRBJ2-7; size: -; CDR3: CASSEAPGYEQYF; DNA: TGTGCCAGCAGTGAAGCCCCCGGCTACGAGCAGTACTTC
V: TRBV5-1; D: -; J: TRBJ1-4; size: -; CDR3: CASSLRGFGEKLFF; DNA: TGCGCCAGCAGCCTAAGGGGGTTCGGAGAAAAACTGTTTTTT
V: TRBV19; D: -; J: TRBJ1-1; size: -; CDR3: CASSSSGGLGTEAFF; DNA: TGTGCCAGTAGTAGCTCCGGGGGTTTGGGCACTGAAGCTTTCTTT
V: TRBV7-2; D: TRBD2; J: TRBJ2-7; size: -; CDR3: CASSLVGGRANEQYF; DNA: TGTGCCAGCAGCTTAGTGGGCGGGAGGGCCAACGAGCAGTACTTC
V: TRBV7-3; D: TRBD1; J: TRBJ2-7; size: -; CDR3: CASSPSRDRATYEQYF; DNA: TGTGCCAGCAGCCCGTCCCGGGACAGGGCTACCTACGAGCAGTACTTC
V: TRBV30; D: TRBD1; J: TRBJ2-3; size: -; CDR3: CAWSSGGSADTQYF; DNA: TGTGCCTGGAGTTCAGGGGGCTCTGCAGATACGCAGTATTTT
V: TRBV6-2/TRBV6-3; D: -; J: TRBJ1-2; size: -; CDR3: CASSHDTGYTF; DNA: TGTGCCAGCAGCCACGACACTGGCTACACCTTC
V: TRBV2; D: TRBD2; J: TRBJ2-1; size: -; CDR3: CASHAGLAGLDEQFF; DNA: TGTGCCAGCCATGCTGGACTAGCGGGGTTGGATGAGCAGTTCTTC
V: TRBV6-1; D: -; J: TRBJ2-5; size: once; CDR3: CASSDNRFSTFVGETQYF; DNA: TGTGCCAGCAGTGACAACAGGTTTTCGACGTTCGTAGGGGAGACCCAGTACTTC
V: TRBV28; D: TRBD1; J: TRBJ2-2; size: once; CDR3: CASRNDRGNTGELFF; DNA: TGTGCCAGCAGGAATGACAGGGGGAACACCGGGGAGCTGTTTTTT
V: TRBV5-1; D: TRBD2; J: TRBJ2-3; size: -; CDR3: CASSLAASGGSTDTQYF; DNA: TGCGCCAGCAGCTTGGCGGCTAGCGGGGGAAGCACAGATACGCAGTATTTT
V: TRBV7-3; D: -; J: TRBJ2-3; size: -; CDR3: CASSLGLARTDTQYF; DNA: TGTGCCAGCAGCTTAGGCCTAGCAAGAACAGATACGCAGTATTTT
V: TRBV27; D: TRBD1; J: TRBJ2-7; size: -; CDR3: CASSIGTGVLLREQYF; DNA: TGTGCCAGCAGTATCGGGACAGGGGTCCTCCTCCGCGAGCAGTACTTC
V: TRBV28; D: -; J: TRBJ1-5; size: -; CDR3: CASSLWRQNSNQPQHF; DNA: TGTGCCAGCAGTTTATGGCGGCAGAATAGCAATCAGCCCCAGCATTTT
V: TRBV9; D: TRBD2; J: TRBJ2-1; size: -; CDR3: CASSFAGGNYNEQFF; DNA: TGTGCCAGCAGCTTCGCGGGGGGGAACTACAATGAGCAGTTCTTC
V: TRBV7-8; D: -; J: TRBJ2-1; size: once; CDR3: CASSLSRASEQFF; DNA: TGTGCCAGCAGCTTATCCAGGGCGAGTGAGCAGTTCTTC
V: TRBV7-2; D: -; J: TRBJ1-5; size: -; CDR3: CASSLEEGNQPQHF; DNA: TGTGCCAGCAGCTTAGAGGAGGGCAATCAGCCCCAGCATTTT
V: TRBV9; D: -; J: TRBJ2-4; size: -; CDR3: CASSPGGAKNIQYF; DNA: TGTGCCAGCAGCCCGGGGGGCGCCAAAAACATTCAGTACTTC
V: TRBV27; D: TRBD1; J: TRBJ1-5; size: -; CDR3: CASSSLGQPQPQHF; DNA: TGTGCCAGCAGTTCTTTGGGACAGCCACAGCCCCAGCATTTT
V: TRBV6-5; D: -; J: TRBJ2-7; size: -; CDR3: CASSPRPPALGQYF; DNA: TGTGCCAGCAGCCCGAGGCCCCCCGCCTTGGGGCAGTACTTC
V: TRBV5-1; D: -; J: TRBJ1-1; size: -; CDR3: CASSFQGTTEAFF; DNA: TGCGCCAGCAGCTTCCAGGGAACCACTGAAGCTTTCTTT
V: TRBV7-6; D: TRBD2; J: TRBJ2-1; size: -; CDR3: CASSYSSGASSYNEQFF; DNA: TGTGCCAGCAGCTACTCTAGCGGTGCCAGCTCCTACAATGAGCAGTTCTTC
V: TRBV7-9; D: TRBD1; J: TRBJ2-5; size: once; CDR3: CAGETGARETQYF; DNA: TGTGCCGGAGAGACAGGGGCGAGAGAGACCCAGTACTTC
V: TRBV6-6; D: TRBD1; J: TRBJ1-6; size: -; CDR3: CASSQTLGTAGMALHF; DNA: TGTGCCAGCAGCCAAACCCTCGGGACAGCAGGGATGGCCCTCCACTTT
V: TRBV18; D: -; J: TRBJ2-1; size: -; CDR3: CASSPPSENEQFF; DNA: TGTGCCAGCTCACCACCTAGCGAAAATGAGCAGTTCTTC
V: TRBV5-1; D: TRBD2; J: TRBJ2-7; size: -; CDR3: CASSGGRRERAYEQYF; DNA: TGCGCCAGCAGCGGTGGTCGGCGGGAGAGGGCCTACGAGCAGTACTTC
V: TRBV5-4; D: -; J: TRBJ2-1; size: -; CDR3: CASSSGVGKTDYNEQFF; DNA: TGTGCCAGCAGCTCGGGGGTTGGAAAGACAGATTACAATGAGCAGTTCTTC
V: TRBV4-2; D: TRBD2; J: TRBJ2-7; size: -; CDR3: CASSQTSGGAGYEQYF; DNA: TGTGCCAGCAGCCAAACTAGCGGGGGGGCCGGGTACGAGCAGTACTTC
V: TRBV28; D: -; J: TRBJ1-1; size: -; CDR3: CASRKQENTEAFF; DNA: TGTGCCAGCAGAAAACAGGAGAACACTGAAGCTTTCTTT
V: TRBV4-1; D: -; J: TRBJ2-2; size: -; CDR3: CASSAGDPRLTANTGELFF; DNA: TGCGCCAGCAGCGCAGGGGACCCGCGATTAACCGCGAACACCGGGGAGCTGTTTTTT
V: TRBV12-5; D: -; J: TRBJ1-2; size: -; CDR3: CASGLVNPPRDGYTF; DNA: TGTGCTAGTGGTTTGGTGAACCCACCGCGGGATGGCTACACCTTC